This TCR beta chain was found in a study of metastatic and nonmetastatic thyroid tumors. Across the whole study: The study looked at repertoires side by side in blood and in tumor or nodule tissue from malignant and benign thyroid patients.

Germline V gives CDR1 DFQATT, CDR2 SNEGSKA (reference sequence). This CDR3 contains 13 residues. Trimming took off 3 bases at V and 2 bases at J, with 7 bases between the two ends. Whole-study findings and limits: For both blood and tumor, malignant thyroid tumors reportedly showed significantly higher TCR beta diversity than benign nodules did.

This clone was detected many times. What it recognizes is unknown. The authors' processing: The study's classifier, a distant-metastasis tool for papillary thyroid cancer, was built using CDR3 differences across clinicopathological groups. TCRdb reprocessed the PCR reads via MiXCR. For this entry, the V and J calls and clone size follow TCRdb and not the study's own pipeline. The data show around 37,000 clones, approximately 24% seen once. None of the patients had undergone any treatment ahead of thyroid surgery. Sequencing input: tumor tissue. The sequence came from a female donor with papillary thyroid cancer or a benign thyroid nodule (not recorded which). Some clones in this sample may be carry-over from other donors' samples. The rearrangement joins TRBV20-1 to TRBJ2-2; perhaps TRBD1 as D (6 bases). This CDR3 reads CSASGTNTGELFF. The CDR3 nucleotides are TGCAGTGCTAGTGGGACAAACACCGGGGAGCTGTTTTTT.